Below are 30 T cell receptor beta chains sequenced from a single sample in a study of shared clonotypes between healthy human individuals. The method was immunoSEQ multiplex PCR; TCRdb's version includes in-frame clones alone and lacks a portion of them. Altogether 2 million to 2.5 million clones are present, around 95% being singletons, with the ten largest covering 0.1% to 0.15%. Material for sequencing was naive CD4+ T cells sorted from blood. Subset noted: CD45RA+ positively selected. The receptor set was obtained from a man between 18 and 35 years old in good health.

This clone occurred once. The chain carries TRBV2 and TRBJ2-3, with a possible D match to TRBD1 (6 bases). The length of the CDR3 is 16 residues. Trimming removed 5 bases at V and 2 bases at J, with 17 bases between. The germline CDR1 and CDR2 sequences are SNHLY and FYNNEI. The CDR3 DNA sequence: TGTGCCAGCAGTCAACACAGGGTGTTGGTCACAGATACGCAGTATTTT. It specifies CASSQHRVLVTDTQYF.

The chain carries TRBV6-1 and TRBJ2-7; D gene ambiguous. Germline assignment: CDR1 MNHNS and CDR2 SASEGT. The CDR3 has 13 residues. V was pared by 2 bases and J by 2 bases, with 7 bases between. The CDR3: CASSEIYTYEQYF. CDR3 in DNA: TGTGCCAGCAGTGAAATCTACACCTACGAGCAGTACTTC.

V is TRBV6-5 and J is TRBJ1-2, with TRBD1 as a possible D gene (6 bases). Trimming stripped 10 bases from V and 7 bases from J, with 13 bases between. The germline gives CDR1 MNHEY, CDR2 SVGAGI. The CDR3 consists of 11 residues. CDR3 DNA: TGTGCCACCCAAAAGGGGGGTGGCTACACCTTC. Encoded protein: CATQKGGGYTF.

The chain's CDR3 is CAWTRDTNQPQHF. In DNA, the CDR3 is TGTGCCTGGACCCGGGACACCAATCAGCCCCAGCATTTT. The chain has TRBV30 and TRBJ1-5; D might be TRBD1 (6 bases). Trimming shortened V by 4 bases and J by 3 bases, and 10 bases separated the two germline ends. Germline lookup yields CDR1 GTSNPN and CDR2 SVGIG (reference sequence). The CDR3 runs 13 residues.

The chain has TRBV7-2 and TRBJ2-7; the match to TRBD1 covers 7 bases. Germline CDR1 reads SGHTA; CDR2 reads FQGNSA. V lost 5 bases and J lost 1; bases outside the gene matches: 5. CDR3 length equals 14 residues. In nucleotides, the CDR3 is TGTGCCAGCAGCCCAGTGACAGGGTCCTACGAGCAGTACTTC. Its translation: CASSPVTGSYEQYF.

This rearrangement joins TRBV7-9 to TRBJ1-5; TRBD1 aligns across 7 bases. Germline V gene sequence: CDR1 SEHNR, CDR2 FQNEAQ (reference sequence). Unmatched junction bases numbered 12, after V lost 5 bases and J lost 2 bases. The CDR3 consists of 17 residues. The DNA of the CDR3 is TGTGCCAGCAGCACCTATCTAGACAGGGCTGGCAATCAGCCCCAGCATTTT. Its translation: CASSTYLDRAGNQPQHF.

This chain connects TRBV4-1 to TRBJ1-1, with 8 bases aligning to TRBD1. V lost 3 bases to trimming and J lost 1 base; unmatched junction nucleotides: 4. This CDR3 region has 15 residues. Germline CDR1 MGHRA, CDR2 YSYEKL. The CDR3 DNA reads as TGCGCCAGCAGCCACCGGGACAGGAAGAACACTGAAGCTTTCTTT. Its translation is CASSHRDRKNTEAFF.

This clone was seen only once. The V and J genes are TRBV13 and TRBJ2-2; 8 positions agree with TRBD1. V gave up 5 bases and J gave up 4 bases; unmatched junction bases: 15. This CDR3 contains 18 residues. From germline, CDR1 is PRHDT and CDR2 FYEKMQ (reference sequence). The CDR3 DNA follows: TGTGCCAGCAGCCCTTTGAGCTGGGACAGGAAAGGCACCGGGGAGCTGTTTTTT. It codes for CASSPLSWDRKGTGELFF.

V gene TRBV6-5 combines with J gene TRBJ2-2; D not certain. The CDR3 has 14 amino acids. The V gene lost 4 bases and the J gene lost 4 bases, with 10 bases spanning the gap. Per the germline V gene, CDR1 is MNHEY and CDR2 is SVGAGI. CDR3 amino acids: CASSFRTSTGELFF. Here the CDR3 DNA reads TGTGCCAGCAGTTTCAGGACGAGCACCGGGGAGCTGTTTTTT.

The V call is TRBV6-1, the J call TRBJ2-2; 7 bases fit TRBD2. This CDR3 contains 17 residues. CDR1 and CDR2 (germline): MNHNS, SASEGT. V shed 2 bases, J shed 3 bases, and the junction held 9 bases outside the gene matches. CDR3 loop: CASSERGGLGDTGELFF. DNA for the CDR3: TGTGCCAGCAGTGAACGCGGAGGACTAGGAGACACCGGGGAGCTGTTTTTT.

V is TRBV7-8 and J is TRBJ2-2; D gene ambiguous. The V end lost 5 bases, the J end lost 2 bases, and 9 bases lay between the germline ends. CDR3 size: 14 residues. Germline CDR1 reads SGHVS; CDR2 reads FQNEAQ. The CDR3 region has the DNA TGTGCCAGCAGCCTCCGCTTAAACACCGGGGAGCTGTTTTTT. Translation gives CASSLRLNTGELFF.

This chain connects TRBV5-1 to TRBJ2-7; a weak D match, TRBD2 (6 bases). The germline gives CDR1 SGHRS, CDR2 YFSETQ. V was trimmed by 0 bases and J by 6 bases, leaving 10 bases between them. There are 13 residues in the CDR3. The CDR3 spells CASSLGDFGEQYF. The CDR3 bases are TGCGCCAGCAGCTTGGGGGACTTCGGCGAGCAGTACTTC.

Of note for this clone: Other nucleotide sequences in the sample specify the same CDR3. The chain links TRBV5-6 to TRBJ2-5; D gene unclear. This CDR3 is 13 amino acids long. Germline CDR1 is SGHDT and CDR2 is YYEEEE. Trimming shortened V by 0 bases and J by 5 bases, and 8 bases separated the two germline ends. The CDR3 loop reads CASSLGGRETQYF. The CDR3 region has the DNA TGTGCCAGCAGCTTGGGTGGTAGGGAGACCCAGTACTTC.

This sequence joins TRBV7-2 and TRBJ2-7, with 10 bases matching TRBD2. The CDR3 is 18 amino acids. Trimming cost V 6 bases and J 1 base; bases outside gene matches: 15. Per the germline V gene, CDR1 is SGHTA and CDR2 is FQGNSA. The CDR3 loop reads CASSLAGEALLLSYEQYF. CDR3 DNA sequence: TGTGCCAGCAGTCTAGCGGGAGAGGCCCTGCTTTTATCCTACGAGCAGTACTTC.

V and J are TRBV18 and TRBJ2-1; D may be TRBD1 or TRBD2 (5 bases each). The CDR3 sequence is 16 residues long. Trimming removed 2 bases at V and 6 bases at J, with 17 bases between. CDR1 and CDR2 from the germline V gene are KGHSH and LQKENI. The CDR3 DNA reads as TGTGCCAGCTCACCAGGGGCGGGCGATTTGGGCAATGAGCAGTTCTTC. It translates to CASSPGAGDLGNEQFF.

This rearrangement joins TRBV2 to TRBJ1-3; no clear D. CDR1 is SNHLY, CDR2 FYNNEI, per germline. The CDR3 is made up of 14 amino acids. Trimming cost V 7 bases and J 5 bases, with 15 bases left between them. CDR3 region: CASKEVGLRNTIYF. In DNA form, the CDR3 reads TGTGCCAGCAAGGAGGTGGGGTTGCGAAACACCATATATTTT.

The rearrangement joins TRBV30 to TRBJ1-1; D unclear. The ends were cut back, 4 bases at V and 1 base at J, with 10 bases in the middle. CDR3 length equals 13 residues. Germline loops: CDR1 GTSNPN, CDR2 SVGIG (reference sequence). The CDR3 coding sequence is TGTGCCTGGACTTTTGCCGCGAACACTGAAGCTTTCTTT. It translates to CAWTFAANTEAFF.

The chain employs TRBV7-2 and TRBJ2-2; no definite D call. Trimming pared 5 bases from V and 0 bases from J, leaving 10 bases between. The CDR3 runs 15 residues. Germline assignment: CDR1 SGHTA and CDR2 FQGNSA. CDR3 coding DNA: TGTGCCAGCAGCACAGTGTTCGCGAACACCGGGGAGCTGTTTTTT. It specifies CASSTVFANTGELFF.

The rearrangement links TRBV29-1 to TRBJ2-1; 8 bases are shared with TRBD1. V shed 6 bases, J shed 1 base, and the junction held 8 bases outside the gene matches. Germline lookup yields CDR1 SQVTM and CDR2 ANQGSEA. The CDR3 consists of 15 residues. CDR3 amino acids: CSVAGQGKSYNEQFF. CDR3 bases: TGCAGCGTCGCCGGACAGGGAAAGTCCTACAATGAGCAGTTCTTC.

The chain recombines TRBV11-3 with TRBJ2-3; 8 nucleotides line up with TRBD1. CDR3 length: 19 amino acids. From germline, CDR1 is SGHNT and CDR2 YENEEA. Germline trimming cut 3 bases from V and 1 base from J; bases unmatched to any gene: 15. The DNA for the CDR3 is TGTGCCAGCAGCTTCGGACAGGGACGGGCTGCGGGTGGCACAGATACGCAGTATTTT. It specifies CASSFGQGRAAGGTDTQYF.

The chain carries TRBV6-1 and TRBJ1-2; 7 bases are a match to TRBD1. There are 13 residues in the CDR3. V was pared by 5 bases and J by 5 bases, with 5 bases of the junction left unmatched. The germline gives CDR1 MNHNS, CDR2 SASEGT. This chain's CDR3 is CASSTGDRYGYTF. The CDR3 DNA reads as TGTGCCAGCAGTACAGGGGATCGATATGGCTACACCTTC.

The V gene is TRBV11-3, the J gene TRBJ2-7; 7 bases align to TRBD1. Germline V lookup: CDR1 SGHNT, CDR2 YENEEA. The trim removed 5 bases at V and 6 bases at J, leaving 16 bases unmatched. The CDR3 extends over 16 amino acids. In DNA form, the CDR3 reads TGTGCCAGCAGCCCCCACAGGGGCCTAGCAGCCACCGAGCAGTACTTC. It yields the protein CASSPHRGLAATEQYF.

The gene calls are TRBV10-3 and TRBJ2-2, with D unclear. V lost 1 base, J lost 2 bases, and 8 bases lay in between. The CDR3 spans 15 residues. Germline V CDR1 and CDR2: ENHRY, SYGVKD. The CDR3 sequence is CAISEFGGNTGELFF. The CDR3 DNA reads TGTGCCATCAGTGAGTTTGGTGGAAACACCGGGGAGCTGTTTTTT.

V usage is TRBV7-9 and J usage is TRBJ2-7; D unclear. CDR1 and CDR2 from the germline V gene are SEHNR and FQNEAQ (reference sequence). The V and J ends lost 2 bases and 7 bases respectively, with 9 bases between them. The CDR3 totals 12 residues. CDR3 sequence (DNA): TGTGCCAGCAGCTTATACAGAACAGAGCAGTACTTC. As protein: CASSLYRTEQYF.

The chain has TRBV9 and TRBJ2-3; TRBD2 matches 13 bases. V dropped 0 bases and J dropped 2; count of bases not matched to a gene: 3. The germline V gene has CDR1 SGDLS and CDR2 YYNGEE. This CDR3 has 17 amino acids. The DNA for the CDR3 is TGTGCCAGCAGCGTAGGGACTAGCGGGGGAATCACAGATACGCAGTATTTT. Residues: CASSVGTSGGITDTQYF.

J is TRBJ1-5 and V is TRBV18, with TRBD1 identical over 8 bases. The CDR3 spans 14 residues. CDR1 and CDR2 (germline): KGHSH, LQKENI. V trimming: 4 bases; J trimming: 3 bases; junction bases outside the gene matches: 2. The CDR3 loop is CASSRQGNNQPQHF. The CDR3 nucleotides read TGTGCCAGCTCACGACAGGGGAACAATCAGCCCCAGCATTTT. Full variable domain (missing parts from reference TRBV18 and TRBJ1-5): NAGVMQNPRHLVRRRGQEARLRCSPMKGHSHVYWYRQLPEEGLKFMVYLQKENIIDESGMPKERFSAEFPKEGPSILRIQQVVRGDSAAYFCASSRQGNNQPQHFGDGTRLSIL.

The chain combines TRBV19 with TRBJ1-5; D is ambiguous. V dropped 0 bases and J dropped 5 bases, with 11 bases sitting between them. The CDR3 length is 15 residues. CDR1 is LNHDA and CDR2 is SQIVND in the germline V gene (reference sequence). This CDR3 is CASSIDQDRYQPQHF. CDR3 DNA: TGTGCCAGTAGTATAGATCAGGACCGATATCAGCCCCAGCATTTT. Based on the CDR3 plus reference TRBV19 and TRBJ1-5, the full variable domain is DGGITQSPKYLFRKEGQNVTLSCEQNLNHDAMYWYRQDPGQGLRLIYYSQIVNDFQKGDIAEGYSVSREKKESFPLTVTSAQKNPTAFYLCASSIDQDRYQPQHFGDGTRLSIL.

This clone was detected once. The CDR3 is CASRDRGRYEQYF. DNA of the CDR3: TGTGCCAGCAGGGACAGGGGCCGCTACGAGCAGTACTTC. The V gene is TRBV5-6, the J gene TRBJ2-7, with TRBD1 identical over 9 bases. The germline V gene has CDR1 SGHDT and CDR2 YYEEEE. The length of the CDR3 is 13 residues. The V and J ends lost 5 bases and 3 bases, in that order; junction bases with no gene match: 3.

The genes are TRBV19 and TRBJ2-5; 7 bases are shared with TRBD1. Losses at the gene ends were 3 bases for V and 5 bases for J; bases not matched to a gene: 6. This CDR3 has 14 amino acids. Germline CDR1 LNHDA, CDR2 SQIVND (reference sequence). CDR3 nucleotide sequence: TGTGCCAGTAGTATCGGGACAGTCGGGGAGACCCAGTACTTC. Its protein product is CASSIGTVGETQYF.

The gene calls are TRBV19 and TRBJ1-2; D is ambiguous. Germline lookup yields CDR1 LNHDA and CDR2 SQIVND (reference sequence). The CDR3 contains 14 residues. Trimming pared 3 bases from V and 3 bases from J, leaving 11 bases between. CDR3 bases: TGTGCCAGTAGTATCGCCGGGTTGGACTATGGCTACACCTTC. Amino acid sequence: CASSIAGLDYGYTF.